This passage covers 3 T cell receptor beta chains from one sample sequenced in a study of blood T cells in healthy people across ages. A second PCR of about 7 to 12 cycles used a sample-barcoded 5' primer and a J-beta primer mix. Via MiXCR, TCRdb re-called the 5' RACE reads, giving one row per CDR3 protein. The table lists under 2 million distinct CDR3 sequences, about 31% of them singletons. Sequenced input: blood. The receptors stem from a young woman in good health.

The chain combines TRBV27 with TRBJ2-3; D uncertain. From germline, CDR1 is MNHEY and CDR2 SMNVEV (reference sequence). V gave up 4 bases and J gave up 4 bases, with 15 bases separating them. This CDR3 spans 15 amino acids. The CDR3, as DNA: TGTGCCAGCAGTTCTTACTTCCGGACCGCAGATACGCAGTATTTT. It specifies CASSSYFRTADTQYF.

The rearrangement links TRBV20-1 to TRBJ2-1; D is possibly TRBD1 (5 bases). Germline values: CDR1 DFQATT, CDR2 SNEGSKA (reference sequence). This CDR3 spans 16 amino acids. Trimming stripped 0 bases from V and 3 bases from J, with 15 bases between. CDR3 protein: CSAREPEKGLYNEQFF. The CDR3 DNA is TGCAGTGCTAGAGAACCTGAGAAGGGGCTCTACAATGAGCAGTTCTTC.

This clonotype has a handful of counts. V usage is TRBV7-6 and J usage is TRBJ2-6; D is unresolved. With 2 bases removed from V and 0 bases from J, the gap between germline ends came to 11 bases. The CDR3 is 17 residues long. Germline V gives CDR1 SGHVS, CDR2 FNYEAQ. CDR3 region: CASSLLAHSSGANVLTF. The CDR3 bases are TGTGCCAGCAGCTTATTGGCCCATAGCTCTGGGGCCAACGTCCTGACTTTC.